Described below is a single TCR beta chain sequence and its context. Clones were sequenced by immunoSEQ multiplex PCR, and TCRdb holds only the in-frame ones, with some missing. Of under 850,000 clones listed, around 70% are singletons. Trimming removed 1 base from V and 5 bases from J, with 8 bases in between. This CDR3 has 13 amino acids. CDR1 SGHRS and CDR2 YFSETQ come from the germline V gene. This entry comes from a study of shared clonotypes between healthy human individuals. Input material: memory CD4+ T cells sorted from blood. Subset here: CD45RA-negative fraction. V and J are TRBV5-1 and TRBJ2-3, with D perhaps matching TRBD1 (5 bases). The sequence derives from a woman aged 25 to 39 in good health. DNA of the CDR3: TGCGCCAGCAGCTTGCAGGGTGGAGATACGCAGTATTTT. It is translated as CASSLQGGDTQYF.